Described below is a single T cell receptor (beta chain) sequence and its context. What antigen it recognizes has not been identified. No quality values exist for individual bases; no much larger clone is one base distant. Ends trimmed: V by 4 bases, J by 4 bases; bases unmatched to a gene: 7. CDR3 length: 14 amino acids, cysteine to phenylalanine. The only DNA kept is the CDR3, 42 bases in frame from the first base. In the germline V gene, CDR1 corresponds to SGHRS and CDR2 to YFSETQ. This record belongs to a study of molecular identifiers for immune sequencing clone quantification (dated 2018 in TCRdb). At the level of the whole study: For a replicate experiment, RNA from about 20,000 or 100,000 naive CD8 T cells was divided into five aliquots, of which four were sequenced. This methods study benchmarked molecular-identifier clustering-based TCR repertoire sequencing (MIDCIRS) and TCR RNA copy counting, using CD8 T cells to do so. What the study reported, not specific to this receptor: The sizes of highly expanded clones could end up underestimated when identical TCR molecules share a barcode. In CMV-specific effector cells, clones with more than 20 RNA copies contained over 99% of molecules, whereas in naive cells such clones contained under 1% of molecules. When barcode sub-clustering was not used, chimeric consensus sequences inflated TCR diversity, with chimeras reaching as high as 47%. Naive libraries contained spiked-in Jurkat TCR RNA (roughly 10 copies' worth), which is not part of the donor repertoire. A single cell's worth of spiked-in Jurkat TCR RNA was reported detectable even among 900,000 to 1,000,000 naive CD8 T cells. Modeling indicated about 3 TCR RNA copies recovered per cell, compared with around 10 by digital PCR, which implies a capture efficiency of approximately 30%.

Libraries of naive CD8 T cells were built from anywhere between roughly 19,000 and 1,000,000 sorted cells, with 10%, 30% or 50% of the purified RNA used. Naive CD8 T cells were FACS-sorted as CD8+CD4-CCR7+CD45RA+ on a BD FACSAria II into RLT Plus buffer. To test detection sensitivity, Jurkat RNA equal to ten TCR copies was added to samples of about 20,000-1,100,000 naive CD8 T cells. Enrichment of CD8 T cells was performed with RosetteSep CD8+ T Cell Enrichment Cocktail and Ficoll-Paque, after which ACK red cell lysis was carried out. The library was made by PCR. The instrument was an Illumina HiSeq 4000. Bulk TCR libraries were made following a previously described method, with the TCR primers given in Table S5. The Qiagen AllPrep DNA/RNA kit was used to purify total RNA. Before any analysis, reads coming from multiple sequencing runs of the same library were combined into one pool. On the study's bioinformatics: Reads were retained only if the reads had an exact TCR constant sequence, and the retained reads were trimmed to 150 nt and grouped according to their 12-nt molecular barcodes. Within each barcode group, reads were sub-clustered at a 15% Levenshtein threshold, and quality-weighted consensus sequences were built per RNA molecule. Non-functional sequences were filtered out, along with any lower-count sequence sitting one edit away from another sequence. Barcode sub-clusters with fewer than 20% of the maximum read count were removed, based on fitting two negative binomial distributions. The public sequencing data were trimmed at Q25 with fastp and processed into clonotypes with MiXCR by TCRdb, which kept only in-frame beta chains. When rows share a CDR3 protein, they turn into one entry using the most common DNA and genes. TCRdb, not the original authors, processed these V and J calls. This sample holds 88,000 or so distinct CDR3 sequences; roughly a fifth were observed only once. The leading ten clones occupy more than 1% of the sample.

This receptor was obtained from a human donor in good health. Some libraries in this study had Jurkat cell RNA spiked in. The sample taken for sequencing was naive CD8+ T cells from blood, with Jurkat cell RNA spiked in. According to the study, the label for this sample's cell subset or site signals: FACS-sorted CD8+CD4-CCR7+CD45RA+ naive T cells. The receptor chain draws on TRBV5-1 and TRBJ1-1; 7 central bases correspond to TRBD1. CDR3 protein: CASSLDRARTEAFF. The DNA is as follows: TGCGCCAGCAGCCTCGACAGGGCTCGCACTGAAGCTTTCTTT.